This paragraph reports one T cell receptor (beta chain). Antigen unknown. This CDR3 is built from 13 residues. The ends were cut back, 2 bases at V and 7 bases at J, with 6 bases in the middle. CDR1 and CDR2 (germline): MNHEY, SMNVEV (reference sequence). The data belong to a study of cytomegalovirus exposure and HLA in healthy donors. The study, taken as a whole, reports: The classifier was said to identify cytomegalovirus status with high specificity and sensitivity. Earlier analysis looked at TCR beta V segments, and most were productive about 90% or about 30% of the time.

The PCR used 60 Vbeta and 13 Jbeta primers. Original data processing: Roughly 11 million shared chains were among the roughly 80 million unique TCR beta chains that a later analysis counted. Here immunoSEQ multiplex PCR was the method, and the copy in TCRdb shows in-frame clones only, minus some. The DNA was the basis for D and trimming; V, J and clone size are from that table. The data hold approximately 140,000 clones, with about 80% observed a single time. The chain recombines TRBV27 with TRBJ1-6; D gene ambiguous. The TCR sequence derives from a man aged 40-49 years in good health and CMV-seropositive. Sequenced sample: PBMCs. As DNA, the CDR3 is TGTGCCAGCAGTTTAGTCAGAAATTCACCCCTCCACTTT. Protein product: CASSLVRNSPLHF.